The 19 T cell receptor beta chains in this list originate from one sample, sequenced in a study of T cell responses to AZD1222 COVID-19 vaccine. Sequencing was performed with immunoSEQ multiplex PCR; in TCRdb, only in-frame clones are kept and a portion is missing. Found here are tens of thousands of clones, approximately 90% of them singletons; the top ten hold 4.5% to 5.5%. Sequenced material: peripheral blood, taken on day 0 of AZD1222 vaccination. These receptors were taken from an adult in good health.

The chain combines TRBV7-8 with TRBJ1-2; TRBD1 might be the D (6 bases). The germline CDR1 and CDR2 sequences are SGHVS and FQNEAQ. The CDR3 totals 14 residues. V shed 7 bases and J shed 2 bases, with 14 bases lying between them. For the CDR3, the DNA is TGTGCCAGCACCCTCGACAGGACCAACTATGGCTACACCTTC. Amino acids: CASTLDRTNYGYTF. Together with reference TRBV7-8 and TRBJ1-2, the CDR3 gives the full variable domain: GAGVSQSPRYKVAKRGQDVALRCDPISGHVSLFWYQQALGQGPEFLTYFQNEAQLDKSGLPSDRFFAERPEGSVSTLKIQRTQQEDSAVYLCASTLDRTNYGYTFGSGTRLTVV.

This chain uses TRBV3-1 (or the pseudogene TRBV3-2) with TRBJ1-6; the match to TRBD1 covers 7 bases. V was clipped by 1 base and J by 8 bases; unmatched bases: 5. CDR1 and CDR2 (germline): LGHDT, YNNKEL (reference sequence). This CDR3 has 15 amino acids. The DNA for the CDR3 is TGTGCCAGCAGCCAAGGGGACAGAGCTTATTCACCCCTCCACTTT. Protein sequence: CASSQGDRAYSPLHF.

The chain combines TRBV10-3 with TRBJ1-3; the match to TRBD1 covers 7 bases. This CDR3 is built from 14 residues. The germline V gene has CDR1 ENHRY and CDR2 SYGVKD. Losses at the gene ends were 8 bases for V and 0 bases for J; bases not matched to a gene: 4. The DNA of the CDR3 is TGTGCCATCCGAAGACAGGGCTCTGGAAACACCATATATTTT. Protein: CAIRRQGSGNTIYF.

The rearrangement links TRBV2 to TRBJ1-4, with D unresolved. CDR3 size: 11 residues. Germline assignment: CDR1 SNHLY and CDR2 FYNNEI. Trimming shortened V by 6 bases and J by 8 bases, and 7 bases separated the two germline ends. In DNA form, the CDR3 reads TGTGCCAGCAGCGGGGAAGAAAAACTGTTTTTT. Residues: CASSGEEKLFF. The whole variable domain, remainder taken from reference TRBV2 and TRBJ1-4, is EPEVTQTPSHQVTQMGQEVILRCVPISNHLYFYWYRQILGQKVEFLVSFYNNEISEKSEIFDDQFSVERPDGSNFTLKIRSTKLEDSAMYFCASSGEEKLFFGSGTQLSVL.

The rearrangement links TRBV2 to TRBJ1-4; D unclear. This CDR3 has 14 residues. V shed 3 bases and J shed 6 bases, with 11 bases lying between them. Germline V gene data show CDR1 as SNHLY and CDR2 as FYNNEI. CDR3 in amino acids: CASSDLGKDEKLFF. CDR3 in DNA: TGTGCCAGCAGTGACTTGGGGAAGGATGAAAAACTGTTTTTT.

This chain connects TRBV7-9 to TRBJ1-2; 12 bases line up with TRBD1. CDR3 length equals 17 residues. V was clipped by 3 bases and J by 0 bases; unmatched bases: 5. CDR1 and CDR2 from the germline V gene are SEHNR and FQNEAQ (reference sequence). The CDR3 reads CASSLGQGAGANYGYTF. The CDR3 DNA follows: TGTGCCAGCAGCTTGGGACAGGGGGCTGGAGCTAACTATGGCTACACCTTC.

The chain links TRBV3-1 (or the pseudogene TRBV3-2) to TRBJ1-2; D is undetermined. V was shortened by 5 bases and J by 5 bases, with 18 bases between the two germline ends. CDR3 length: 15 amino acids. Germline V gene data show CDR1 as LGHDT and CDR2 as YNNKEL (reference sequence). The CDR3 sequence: CASSEGGGRAYGYTF. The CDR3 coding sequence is TGTGCCAGCAGCGAAGGTGGCGGGAGGGCTTATGGCTACACCTTC.

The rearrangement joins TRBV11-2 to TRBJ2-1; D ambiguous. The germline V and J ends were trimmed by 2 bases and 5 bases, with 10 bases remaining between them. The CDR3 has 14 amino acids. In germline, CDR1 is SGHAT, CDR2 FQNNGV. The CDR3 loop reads CASSLYTVDNEQFF. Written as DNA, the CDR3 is TGTGCCAGCAGCTTATACACGGTAGACAATGAGCAGTTCTTC.

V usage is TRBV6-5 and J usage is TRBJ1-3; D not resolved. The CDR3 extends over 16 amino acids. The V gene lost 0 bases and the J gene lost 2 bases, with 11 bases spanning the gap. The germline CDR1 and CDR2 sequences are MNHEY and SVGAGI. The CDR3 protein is CASSYSTAPTGNTIYF. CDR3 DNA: TGTGCCAGCAGTTACTCGACGGCGCCTACTGGAAACACCATATATTTT.

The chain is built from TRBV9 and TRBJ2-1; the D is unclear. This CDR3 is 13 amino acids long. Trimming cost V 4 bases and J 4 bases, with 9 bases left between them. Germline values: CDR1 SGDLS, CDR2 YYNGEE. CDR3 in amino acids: CASSTDGYNEQFF. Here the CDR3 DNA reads TGTGCCAGCAGCACCGACGGGTACAATGAGCAGTTCTTC.

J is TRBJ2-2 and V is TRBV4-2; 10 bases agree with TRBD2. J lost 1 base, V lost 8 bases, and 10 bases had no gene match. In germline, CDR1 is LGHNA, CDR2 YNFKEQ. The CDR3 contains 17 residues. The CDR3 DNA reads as TGTGCCAGCGGGAAGCTAGCGGGGGAAATGAACACCGGGGAGCTGTTTTTT. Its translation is CASGKLAGEMNTGELFF.

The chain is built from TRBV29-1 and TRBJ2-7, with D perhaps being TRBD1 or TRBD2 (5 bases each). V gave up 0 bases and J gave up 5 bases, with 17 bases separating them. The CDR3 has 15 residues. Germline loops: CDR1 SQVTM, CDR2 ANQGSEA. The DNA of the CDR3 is TGCAGCGTTGAAGAACTGGGGGTTCTGGGACACGAGCAGTACTTC. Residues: CSVEELGVLGHEQYF.

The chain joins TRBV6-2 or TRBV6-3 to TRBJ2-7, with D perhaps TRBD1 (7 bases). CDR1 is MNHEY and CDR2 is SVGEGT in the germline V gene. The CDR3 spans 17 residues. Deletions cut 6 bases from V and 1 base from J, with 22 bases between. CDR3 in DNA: TGTGCCAGCAGCCCTCGGATCCGACAGGGACTTTCCTACGAGCAGTACTTC. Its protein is CASSPRIRQGLSYEQYF.

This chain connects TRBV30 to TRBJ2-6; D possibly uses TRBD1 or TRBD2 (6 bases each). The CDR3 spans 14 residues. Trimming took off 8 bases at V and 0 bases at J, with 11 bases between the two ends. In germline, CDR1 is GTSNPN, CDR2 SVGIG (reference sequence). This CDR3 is CAGGHSSGANVLTF. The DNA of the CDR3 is TGTGCCGGGGGGCATAGCTCTGGGGCCAACGTCCTGACTTTC. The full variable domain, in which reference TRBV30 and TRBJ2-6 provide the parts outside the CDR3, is SQTIHQWPATLVQPVGSPLSLECTVEGTSNPNLYWYRQAAGRGLQLLFYSVGIGQISSEVPQNLSASRPQDRQFILSSKKLLLSDSGFYLCAGGHSSGANVLTFGAGSRLTVL.

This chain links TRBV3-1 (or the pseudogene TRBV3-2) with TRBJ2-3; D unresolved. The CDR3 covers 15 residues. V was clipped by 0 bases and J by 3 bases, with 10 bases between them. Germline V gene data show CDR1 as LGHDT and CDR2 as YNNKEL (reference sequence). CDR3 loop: CASSQDRPATDTQYF. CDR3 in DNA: TGTGCCAGCAGCCAAGATCGGCCAGCAACAGATACGCAGTATTTT.

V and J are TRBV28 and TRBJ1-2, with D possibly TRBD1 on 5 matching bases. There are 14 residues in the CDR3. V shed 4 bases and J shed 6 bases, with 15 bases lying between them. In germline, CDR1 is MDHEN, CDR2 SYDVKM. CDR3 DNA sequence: TGTGCCAGCAGTTACCAGAGGGGAATGAATGGCTACACCTTC. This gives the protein CASSYQRGMNGYTF.

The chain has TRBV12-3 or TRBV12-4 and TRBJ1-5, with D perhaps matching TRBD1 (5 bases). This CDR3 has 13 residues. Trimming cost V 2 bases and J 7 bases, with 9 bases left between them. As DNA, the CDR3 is TGTGCCAGCAGTTTATCCTGGGACCAGCCCCAGCATTTT. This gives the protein CASSLSWDQPQHF.

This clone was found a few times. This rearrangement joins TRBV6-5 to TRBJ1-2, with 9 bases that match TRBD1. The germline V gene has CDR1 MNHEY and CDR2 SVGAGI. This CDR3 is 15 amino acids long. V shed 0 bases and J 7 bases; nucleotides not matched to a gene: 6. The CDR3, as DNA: TGTGCCAGCAGTTACTCGGGACAGGGTATCGGTGGCTACACCTTC. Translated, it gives CASSYSGQGIGGYTF.

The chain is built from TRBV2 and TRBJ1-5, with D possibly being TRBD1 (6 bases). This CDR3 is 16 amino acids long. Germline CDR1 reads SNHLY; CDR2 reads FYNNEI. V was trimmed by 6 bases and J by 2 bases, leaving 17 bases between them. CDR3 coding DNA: TGTGCCAGCAGGAAAGGGGGGGCGCGGGGCAATCAGCCCCAGCATTTT. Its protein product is CASRKGGARGNQPQHF.